These T cell receptor beta chains were read from a single sample in a study of T cells in localized non-small cell lung cancer. The assay was immunoSEQ multiplex PCR, and TCRdb's table has in-frame clones only and misses some. The sample carries 15,000 to 20,000 clones, around 89% recorded once. Sample: peripheral blood, taken before any cancer treatment. Every receptor here comes from a male donor older than 55 with stage II squamous cell lung carcinoma. The CDR3 runs from the conserved cysteine through the conserved F or W. D genes are given only for firm matches. Clone size appears in some rows only: once, few, many, or a class for an expanded clone.

clone size	D gene	J gene	V gene	CDR3 protein	CDR3 DNA
few	TRBD1	TRBJ1-2	TRBV7-2	CASSIRQGAYGYTF	TGTGCCAGCAGCATAAGACAGGGGGCCTATGGCTACACCTTC
-	-	TRBJ2-7	TRBV2	CASRYREGDEQYF	TGTGCCAGCAGATACAGGGAAGGGGACGAGCAGTACTTC
-	TRBD2	TRBJ2-7	TRBV13	CASSLAHLFSGRPEEQYF	TGTGCCAGCAGCTTAGCCCACCTTTTTAGCGGGAGACCGGAGGAGCAGTACTTC
-	TRBD2	TRBJ2-1	TRBV19	CASSPSGRAKNEQFF	TGTGCCAGTAGTCCTAGCGGGAGGGCCAAGAATGAGCAGTTCTTC
-	-	TRBJ1-5	TRBV18	CASSPSAGQPQHF	TGTGCCAGCTCACCGTCCGCTGGTCAGCCCCAGCATTTT
-	TRBD2	TRBJ2-3	TRBV29-1	CSVDTSGTTDTQYF	TGCAGCGTTGACACTAGCGGGACCACAGATACGCAGTATTTT
once	-	TRBJ2-7	TRBV11-3	CASSLDGYEQYF	TGTGCCAGCAGCTTAGATGGTTACGAGCAGTACTTC
-	-	TRBJ1-2	TRBV5-1	CASSLGPNYGYTF	TGCGCCAGCAGCTTGGGTCCAAATTATGGCTACACCTTC
-	TRBD1	TRBJ2-6	TRBV19	CASSLDRAGANVLTF	TGTGCCAGTAGCCTAGACAGGGCTGGGGCCAACGTCCTGACTTTC
once	-	TRBJ1-1	TRBV28	CASSNGGNTEAFF	TGTGCCAGTAGTAATGGCGGGAACACTGAAGCTTTCTTT
-	-	TRBJ2-3	TRBV30	CAWSVGRFSTDTQYF	TGTGCCTGGAGTGTAGGCAGATTTAGCACAGATACGCAGTATTTT
-	TRBD2	TRBJ2-1	TRBV2	CASSLWTSGNNEQFF	TGTGCCAGCAGTTTATGGACTAGCGGAAACAATGAGCAGTTCTTC
-	-	TRBJ1-4	TRBV6-1	CASNTQGVGSEKLFF	TGTGCCAGCAATACTCAGGGAGTCGGTAGTGAAAAACTGTTTTTT
-	-	TRBJ2-7	TRBV10-2	CASSLGGYEQYF	TGCGCCAGCAGCCTCGGAGGGTACGAGCAGTACTTC
-	TRBD1	TRBJ2-7	TRBV18	CASSPGQGATYEQYF	TGTGCCAGCTCGCCGGGACAGGGGGCGACCTACGAGCAGTACTTC
-	TRBD2	TRBJ2-1	TRBV27	CASTPSGYSSYNEQFF	TGTGCCAGCACCCCTAGCGGGTATAGCTCCTACAATGAGCAGTTCTTC
-	-	TRBJ2-5	TRBV28	CASRSTSGAETQYF	TGTGCCAGCAGGAGTACCTCGGGGGCAGAGACCCAGTACTTC
-	TRBD1	TRBJ1-4	TRBV19	CASSGQGNEKLFF	TGTGCCAGTAGTGGACAGGGGAACGAAAAACTGTTTTTT
once	-	TRBJ2-1	TRBV15	CATSRGPREGEFF	TGTGCCACCAGCAGGGGCCCCAGGGAGGGGGAGTTCTTC
-	-	TRBJ2-3	TRBV28	CASRPPITDTQYF	TGTGCCAGCAGGCCCCCAATTACAGATACGCAGTATTTT
once	-	TRBJ2-5	TRBV5-1	CASSLWTAQETQYF	TGCGCCAGCAGCTTGTGGACAGCCCAAGAGACCCAGTACTTC
-	-	TRBJ2-2	TRBV28	CASSFFSFNTGELFF	TGTGCCAGCAGTTTCTTTAGCTTTAACACCGGGGAGCTGTTTTTT
-	TRBD2	TRBJ2-1	TRBV6-1	CASSEGGVKSGSYHSYNEQFF	TGTGCCAGCAGTGAAGGGGGAGTAAAGAGCGGGAGTTACCACTCCTACAATGAGCAGTTCTTC
-	TRBD1	TRBJ2-6	TRBV6-1	CASSTGGSGANVLTF	TGTGCCAGCAGTACAGGGGGCTCTGGGGCCAACGTCCTGACTTTC
-	TRBD2	TRBJ2-7	TRBV29-1	CSVFSGRAPYEQYF	TGCAGCGTATTTAGCGGGAGGGCCCCCTACGAGCAGTACTTC
-	TRBD1	TRBJ2-1	TRBV6-1	CASRLGQGRNEQFF	TGTGCCAGCAGGTTGGGACAGGGACGCAATGAGCAGTTCTTC
once	-	TRBJ2-3	TRBV5-1	CASSLADPSTDTQYF	TGCGCCAGCAGCTTAGCGGACCCGTCAACAGATACGCAGTATTTT
-	TRBD1	TRBJ1-2	TRBV20-1	CSARDREGYTF	TGCAGTGCTAGGGACAGGGAAGGCTACACCTTC
-	TRBD2	TRBJ2-5	TRBV5-1	CASRTQLAGFKETQYF	TGCGCCAGCAGGACCCAGCTAGCGGGATTTAAAGAGACCCAGTACTTC
-	-	TRBJ1-4	TRBV27	CASSLGQLNEKLFF	TGTGCCAGCAGCCTAGGACAGCTTAATGAAAAACTGTTTTTT
few	-	TRBJ1-1	TRBV19	CASSIRGRGTEAFF	TGTGCCAGTAGTATCAGGGGTCGGGGCACTGAAGCTTTCTTT
-	TRBD2	TRBJ2-3	TRBV7-8	CASSTRVGRVFTDTQYF	TGTGCCAGCAGCACCCGGGTAGGGAGGGTTTTCACAGATACGCAGTATTTT
-	-	TRBJ2-2	TRBV9	CASKKGPNTGELFF	TGTGCCAGCAAAAAAGGCCCGAACACCGGGGAGCTGTTTTTT
-	TRBD2	TRBJ2-7	TRBV11-3	CASSKSSREGYEQYF	TGTGCCAGCAGTAAAAGTTCTCGGGAGGGCTACGAGCAGTACTTC
-	-	TRBJ2-2	TRBV7-9	CASSGQSNTGELFF	TGTGCCAGCAGCGGACAGTCGAACACCGGGGAGCTGTTTTTT
once	-	TRBJ1-2	TRBV7-9	CASSLTPGLYGYTF	TGTGCCAGCAGCTTAACTCCGGGGCTCTATGGCTACACCTTC
-	TRBD1	TRBJ1-2	TRBV27	CASSLSVQGESYTF	TGTGCCAGCAGTTTATCGGTACAGGGGGAAAGCTACACCTTC
few	TRBD1	TRBJ1-1	TRBV4-2	CASRANRGATEAFF	TGTGCCAGCAGGGCGAACAGGGGCGCCACTGAAGCTTTCTTT
-	TRBD1	TRBJ2-7	TRBV23-1	CASSQSVQGTYEQYF	TGCGCCAGCAGTCAATCGGTACAGGGGACCTACGAGCAGTACTTC
once	-	TRBJ2-2	TRBV29-1	CSVDRRGSGELFF	TGCAGCGTTGATAGGAGGGGGTCCGGGGAGCTGTTTTTT
-	TRBD1	TRBJ1-3	TRBV9	CASSPMGQVSGNTIYF	TGTGCCAGCAGCCCTATGGGACAGGTTTCTGGAAACACCATATATTTT
-	-	TRBJ1-1	TRBV7-9	CASSDTGMGNTEAFF	TGTGCCAGCAGCGATACAGGGATGGGAAACACTGAAGCTTTCTTT
-	TRBD2	TRBJ2-7	TRBV11-2	CASSLALAGSSYEQYF	TGTGCCAGCAGCTTAGCACTAGCGGGATCCTCCTACGAGCAGTACTTC
-	TRBD2	TRBJ2-7	TRBV7-9	CASSLVLAGSYEQYF	TGTGCCAGCAGCTTAGTACTAGCGGGAAGTTACGAGCAGTACTTC
-	-	TRBJ2-7	TRBV5-4	CASSLGTLPYEQYF	TGTGCCAGCAGCTTGGGGACCTTACCCTACGAGCAGTACTTC
-	TRBD2	TRBJ2-1	TRBV18	CASSPNSGTSYNEQFF	TGTGCCAGCTCACCCAATAGCGGGACATCCTACAATGAGCAGTTCTTC
-	TRBD2	TRBJ2-3	TRBV7-2	CASSVGMTGGRTDTQYF	TGTGCCAGCAGCGTGGGCATGACGGGAGGGAGGACAGATACGCAGTATTTT
once	TRBD2	TRBJ2-1	TRBV5-1	CASRAGGPGYNEQFF	TGCGCCAGCAGAGCGGGAGGGCCGGGTTACAATGAGCAGTTCTTC
-	TRBD1	TRBJ2-7	TRBV6-4	CASSQGAPLLNEQYF	TGTGCCAGCAGTCAGGGGGCACCCCTCCTGAACGAGCAGTACTTC